These 29 T cell receptor beta chains were all obtained from the same sample, sequenced in a study of shared clonotypes between healthy human individuals. Sequencing was performed with immunoSEQ multiplex PCR; in TCRdb, only in-frame clones are kept and a portion is missing. The sample lists 2 million to 2.5 million clones, nearly 97% occurring once. The sample consisted of naive CD4+ T cells sorted from blood. Subset of the sample: CD45RA+ positively selected. Receptor source: a man aged 18 to 35 in good health.

The chain carries TRBV4-1 and TRBJ2-1, with 9 bases that match TRBD2. This CDR3 contains 18 residues. V was clipped by 6 bases and J by 0 bases; unmatched bases: 12. Germline V gene data show CDR1 as MGHRA and CDR2 as YSYEKL. The CDR3 loop reads CASRPSAGGISSYNEQFF. Written as DNA, the CDR3 is TGCGCCAGCAGGCCTTCGGCGGGGGGGATAAGCTCCTACAATGAGCAGTTCTTC.

V gene TRBV2 combines with J gene TRBJ2-3, with D maybe TRBD2 (5 bases). This CDR3 has 15 residues. V gave up 5 bases and J gave up 3 bases, with 15 bases separating them. The V gene's germline CDR1 is SNHLY and CDR2 FYNNEI. The chain's CDR3 is CASSPEGSGTDTQYF. CDR3 in DNA: TGTGCCAGCAGTCCCGAGGGCAGTGGGACAGATACGCAGTATTTT.

The CDR3 protein is CASSSQGPTGGYTF. The CDR3 DNA reads as TGTGCCAGCAGCTCCCAGGGGCCGACGGGTGGCTACACCTTC. The V gene is TRBV7-8, the J gene TRBJ1-2; maybe TRBD1 (6 bases). The V end was cut by 4 bases, the J end by 7 bases, with 16 bases between. The germline V gene encodes CDR1 SGHVS and CDR2 FQNEAQ. The CDR3 runs to 14 residues.

The CDR3 sequence: CSVEEGGVNEQFF. The CDR3 nucleotides read TGCAGCGTTGAAGAGGGGGGGGTTAATGAGCAGTTCTTC. This chain uses TRBV29-1 with TRBJ2-1; 7 bases align to TRBD2. The length of the CDR3 is 13 residues. V shed 0 bases and J 7 bases; nucleotides not matched to a gene: 3. The germline V gene has CDR1 SQVTM and CDR2 ANQGSEA.

This chain uses TRBV6-5 with TRBJ1-2; 8 nucleotides match TRBD1. With V trimmed by 0 bases and J by 7 bases, 7 bases remained unmatched. The CDR3 runs to 15 residues. Germline V gives CDR1 MNHEY, CDR2 SVGAGI. The CDR3 sequence: CASSYSNRGMLGYTF. In DNA form, the CDR3 reads TGTGCCAGCAGTTACTCGAACAGGGGGATGCTTGGCTACACCTTC.

The chain has TRBV21-1 and TRBJ2-1; the table's TRBD2 call for D was not verified on the DNA. TRBV21-1 is annotated as a pseudogene. This CDR3 has 16 amino acids. DNA for the CDR3: TGTGCCAGCAGCAACATTCCCGGGGGGGCGTACAATGAGCAGTTCTTC. Translation: CASSNIPGGAYNEQFF.

The chain links TRBV10-2 to TRBJ1-5; 7 positions agree with TRBD1. CDR3 length equals 13 residues. Per the germline V gene, CDR1 is WSHSY and CDR2 is SAAADI. V gave up 2 bases and J gave up 5 bases; unmatched junction bases: 0. This CDR3 is CASSETGDQPQHF. For the CDR3, the DNA is TGCGCCAGCAGTGAGACAGGGGATCAGCCCCAGCATTTT.

The gene calls are TRBV29-1 and TRBJ2-5; no clear D. Germline loops: CDR1 SQVTM, CDR2 ANQGSEA. V gave up 0 bases and J gave up 4 bases, with 9 bases separating them. The CDR3 spans 13 residues. CDR3 sequence: CSVEEHRGETQYF. In DNA, the CDR3 is TGCAGCGTTGAAGAGCATCGCGGAGAGACCCAGTACTTC.

The V call is TRBV19, the J call TRBJ2-2; 7 positions match TRBD1. Trimming cost V 5 bases and J 5 bases; bases outside gene matches: 2. The CDR3 spans 13 residues. CDR1 and CDR2 (germline): LNHDA, SQIVND (reference sequence). CDR3 amino acids: CASSPQGTGELFF. CDR3 in DNA: TGTGCCAGTAGTCCACAGGGGACCGGGGAGCTGTTTTTT.

The chain is built from TRBV30 and TRBJ2-7, with D possibly being TRBD1 (5 bases). The CDR3 contains 12 residues. V was clipped by 3 bases and J by 4 bases, with 10 bases between them. The V gene's germline CDR1 is GTSNPN and CDR2 SVGIG (reference sequence). The CDR3 DNA reads TGTGCCTGGAGGGAGACAGCTTACGAGCAGTACTTC. It encodes CAWRETAYEQYF.

The chain combines TRBV28 with TRBJ1-1, with 7 nucleotides matching TRBD1. The CDR3 sequence is 12 residues long. V shed 5 bases and J 9 bases; nucleotides not matched to a gene: 6. CDR1 and CDR2 (germline): MDHEN, SYDVKM. Here the CDR3 DNA reads TGTGCCAGCAGTCCAGGGACAGCCAAAGCTTTCTTT. It is translated as CASSPGTAKAFF.

This chain joins TRBV7-2 and TRBJ2-1; D is undetermined. The CDR3 length is 15 residues. The germline V gene has CDR1 SGHTA and CDR2 FQGNSA. The V end was cut by 1 base, the J end by 3 bases, with 10 bases between. For the CDR3, the DNA is TGTGCCAGCAGCTTAGGCCCCCCTAGCTACAATGAGCAGTTCTTC. It translates to CASSLGPPSYNEQFF. The whole variable domain, remainder taken from reference TRBV7-2 and TRBJ2-1, is GAGVSQSPSNKVTEKGKDVELRCDPISGHTALYWYRQSLGQGLEFLIYFQGNSAPDKSGLPSDRFSAERTGGSVSTLTIQRTQQEDSAVYLCASSLGPPSYNEQFFGPGTRLTVL.

The V and J genes are TRBV5-4 and TRBJ1-2; no clear D gene. Per the germline V gene, CDR1 is SGHNT and CDR2 is YYREEE (reference sequence). The CDR3 covers 15 residues. V shed 4 bases and J shed 8 bases, with 21 bases lying between them. This CDR3 reads CASSPEKGTNQGYTF. The CDR3 DNA follows: TGTGCCAGCAGCCCGGAGAAGGGCACAAATCAGGGCTACACCTTC.

The CDR3 loop reads CASTRGGGQETQYF. CDR3 DNA: TGTGCCAGTACCCGGGGGGGTGGACAAGAGACCCAGTACTTC. This chain joins TRBV6-6 and TRBJ2-5; 8 bases agree with TRBD2. V was pared by 9 bases and J by 2 bases, with 8 bases of the junction left unmatched. Looked up from germline, CDR1 is MNHNY and CDR2 is SVGAGI (reference sequence). The length of the CDR3 is 14 residues.

Of note for this clone: The junction shows a germline mismatch at one end, possibly a read error. The genes are TRBV7-7 and TRBJ2-5; D may correspond to TRBD1 or TRBD2 (5 bases each). The CDR3 extends over 13 amino acids. The germline V gene has CDR1 SSHAT and CDR2 FNYEAQ (reference sequence). CDR3 residues: CASSSQGTETQYF. The CDR3 coding sequence is TGTGCTAGCAGCTCACAAGGGACGGAGACCCAGTACTTC.

The chain employs TRBV6-1 and TRBJ1-1, with D unresolved. CDR1 MNHNS and CDR2 SASEGT come from the germline V gene. CDR3 length equals 12 residues. V dropped 5 bases and J dropped 7 bases, with 11 bases sitting between them. The CDR3: CASSFGKGEAFF. DNA for the CDR3: TGTGCCAGCAGTTTTGGGAAAGGTGAAGCTTTCTTT.

The chain uses TRBV6-5 and TRBJ2-3; D gene uncertain. The CDR3 is 12 residues long. Germline V CDR1 and CDR2: MNHEY, SVGAGI. V was shortened by 8 bases and J by 2 bases, with 8 bases between the two germline ends. The CDR3, as DNA: TGTGCCAGCGATGGTGTCACAGATACGCAGTATTTT. Translated, it gives CASDGVTDTQYF.

About this clone: The junction and the germline gene differ at one end; a read error may be behind it. V gene TRBV7-7 combines with J gene TRBJ2-7; 7 bases map to TRBD2. The CDR3 has 13 amino acids. Germline-derived CDR1 and CDR2 are SSHAT and FNYEAQ (reference sequence). CDR3 DNA: TGTGCTAGCAGCCCAAGTGGGGGGGGCGAGCAGTACTTC. This codes for CASSPSGGGEQYF.

CDR3 loop: CAWSVPSLNTGELFF. As DNA, the CDR3 is TGTGCCTGGAGTGTACCCTCATTGAACACCGGGGAGCTGTTTTTT. The genes are TRBV30 and TRBJ2-2; D gene unclear. Trimming shortened V by 0 bases and J by 1 base, and 9 bases separated the two germline ends. The germline V gene has CDR1 GTSNPN and CDR2 SVGIG (reference sequence). This CDR3 region has 15 residues.

This chain links TRBV5-1 with TRBJ1-1; D not resolved. V was shortened by 0 bases and J by 4 bases, with 10 bases between the two germline ends. The CDR3 loop spans 14 amino acids. Germline CDR1 is SGHRS and CDR2 is YFSETQ. The CDR3 nucleotides are TGCGCCAGCAGCTTGGGGGTTCTGGGCACTGAAGCTTTCTTT. It translates to CASSLGVLGTEAFF.

The rearrangement joins TRBV5-6 to TRBJ1-4; the match to TRBD1 covers 7 bases. V shed 6 bases, J shed 8 bases, and the junction held 13 bases outside the gene matches. In germline, CDR1 is SGHDT, CDR2 YYEEEE. The CDR3 has 15 residues. The CDR3 spells CASTRTGSGMEKLFF. CDR3 bases: TGTGCCAGCACCAGGACAGGTTCGGGTATGGAAAAACTGTTTTTT.

This clone was seen a single time. Here the CDR3 DNA reads TGTGCCAGCAGCTTGAGTATCGTGAACACTGAAGCTTTCTTT. It specifies CASSLSIVNTEAFF. The V gene is TRBV5-6, the J gene TRBJ1-1; D gene unclear. CDR1 and CDR2 from the germline V gene are SGHDT and YYEEEE. The V end lost 1 base, the J end lost 0 bases, and 7 bases lay between the germline ends. The CDR3 has 14 residues.

The chain is built from TRBV5-1 and TRBJ2-1, with D maybe TRBD2 (6 bases). The CDR3 length is 15 residues. V lost 0 bases, J lost 4 bases, and 11 bases lay in between. Germline CDR1 and CDR2: SGHRS and YFSETQ. DNA for the CDR3: TGCGCCAGCAGCTTGGGTAGCGGTCGGTACAATGAGCAGTTCTTC. Amino acids: CASSLGSGRYNEQFF.

Concerning this clone: Other DNA sequences in the same sample also yield this CDR3. The chain has TRBV7-9 and TRBJ2-5; D unresolved. Germline V lookup: CDR1 SEHNR, CDR2 FQNEAQ (reference sequence). The CDR3 runs to 13 residues. The V end lost 1 base, the J end lost 5 bases, and 8 bases lay between the germline ends. Here the CDR3 DNA reads TGTGCCAGCAGCTTAGACAGTAGGGAGACCCAGTACTTC. Protein: CASSLDSRETQYF.

The V gene is TRBV9, the J gene TRBJ2-2; no firm D call. Per germline, CDR1 SGDLS and CDR2 YYNGEE. The CDR3 loop spans 15 amino acids. V was cut by 4 bases and J by 4 bases, with 14 bases left in between. CDR3 DNA sequence: TGTGCCAGCAGCCTCAGTGGTCAACTCACCGGGGAGCTGTTTTTT. Amino acid sequence: CASSLSGQLTGELFF. Filled out from reference TRBV9 and TRBJ2-2, the complete variable domain reads DSGVTQTPKHLITATGQRVTLRCSPRSGDLSVYWYQQSLDQGLQFLIQYYNGEERAKGNILERFSAQQFPDLHSELNLSSLELGDSALYFCASSLSGQLTGELFFGEGSRLTVL.

V and J are TRBV6-1 and TRBJ1-2, with D unclear. V lost 2 bases, J lost 6 bases, and 10 bases lay in between. CDR1 and CDR2 from the germline V gene are MNHNS and SASEGT. CDR3 length equals 13 residues. The CDR3 region has the DNA TGTGCCAGCAGTGAAAATTGGGTTGATGGCTACACCTTC. Amino acid sequence: CASSENWVDGYTF.

This clone was found once. This chain connects TRBV28 to TRBJ2-3; possible D gene TRBD1, 6 bases. Germline V lookup: CDR1 MDHEN, CDR2 SYDVKM. The ends were cut back, 5 bases at V and 8 bases at J, with 17 bases in the middle. The CDR3 spans 14 residues. The CDR3 DNA is TGTGCCAGCAGTAGACAGGAGGCCCTCTTTACGCAGTATTTT. Translated: CASSRQEALFTQYF.

V gene TRBV5-4 combines with J gene TRBJ1-1; tentative D call: TRBD1 (5 bases). Looked up from germline, CDR1 is SGHNT and CDR2 is YYREEE (reference sequence). CDR3 length: 14 residues. The V and J ends lost 6 bases and 1 base respectively, with 13 bases between them. The DNA of the CDR3 is TGTGCCAGCACCCAACCCGGGGGGAACACTGAAGCTTTCTTT. Residues: CASTQPGGNTEAFF.

Only a few counts were recorded for this clone. J is TRBJ2-7 and V is TRBV6-5; 8 nucleotides match TRBD1. The V gene's germline CDR1 is MNHEY and CDR2 SVGAGI. This CDR3 comprises 13 residues. The J segment lost 7 bases and the V segment lost 11 bases, leaving 13 bases of the junction unmatched. The chain's CDR3 is CASLGGQGGEQYF. CDR3 nucleotide sequence: TGTGCCTCCCTAGGTGGACAGGGAGGTGAGCAGTACTTC.